This entry is about one TCR beta chain. The investigators reverse transcribed all of the isolated RNA, so they sequenced expressed TCRB transcripts. Method: immunoSEQ multiplex PCR; TCRdb's copy keeps in-frame clones and lacks some. Among fewer than 350,000 clones listed, about 20% were seen once. The data were obtained in a study of beta chain features in type 1 diabetes. Germline CDR1 SGDLS, CDR2 YYNGEE. CDR3 length: 15 amino acids. The junction had 7 bases not matched to a gene; V was cut back by 3 bases and J by 5 bases. The V call is TRBV9, the J call TRBJ2-7, with 11 bases fitting TRBD2. The sample comprised naive CD4+ T cells from blood. This TCR was recovered from a woman between 18 and 29 years old in good health. The CDR3, as DNA: TGTGCCAGCAGCGCCGGGACTAGCGGCTCTGACGAGCAGTACTTC. Amino acids: CASSAGTSGSDEQYF.